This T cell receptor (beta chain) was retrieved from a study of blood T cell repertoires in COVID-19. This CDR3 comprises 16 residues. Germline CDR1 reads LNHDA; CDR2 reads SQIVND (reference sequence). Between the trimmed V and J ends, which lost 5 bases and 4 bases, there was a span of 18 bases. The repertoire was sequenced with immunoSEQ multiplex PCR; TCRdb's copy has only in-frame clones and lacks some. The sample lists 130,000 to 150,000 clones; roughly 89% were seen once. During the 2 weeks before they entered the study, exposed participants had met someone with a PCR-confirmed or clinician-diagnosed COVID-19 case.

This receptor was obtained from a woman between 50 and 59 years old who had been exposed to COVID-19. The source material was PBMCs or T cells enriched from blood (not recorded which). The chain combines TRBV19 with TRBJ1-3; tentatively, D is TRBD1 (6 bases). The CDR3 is CASSPLWGQRGNTIYF. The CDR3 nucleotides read TGTGCCAGTAGTCCGTTGTGGGGGCAGCGCGGAAACACCATATATTTT.